This T cell receptor (beta chain) was found in a study of OX40 agonist ivuxolimab in advanced cancers. Germline V gene lookup returns CDR1 SQVTM and CDR2 ANQGSEA. CDR3 size: 16 residues. Trimming stripped 5 bases from V and 0 bases from J, with 17 bases between. Study results and caveats: The investigators did not determine what antigen specificity the expanded peripheral T cells had.

The table came from immunoSEQ multiplex PCR; TCRdb's copy has only in-frame clones and leaves some out. The profile shows approximately 100,000 clones, 84% of them singletons. Notes on this clone: What it binds is unknown.

The gene calls are TRBV29-1 and TRBJ1-5; D is perhaps TRBD1 (5 bases). Sequencing was performed on CD4+ or CD8+ T cells sorted from blood, taken in a trial of the OX40 agonist ivuxolimab. The source of this sequence is an adult with an advanced solid tumor such as melanoma, head and neck, liver or kidney cancer. The CDR3 sequence: CSVRVGGTHSNQPQHF. The CDR3 coding sequence is TGCAGCGTTAGGGTCGGGGGGACCCATAGCAATCAGCCCCAGCATTTT.